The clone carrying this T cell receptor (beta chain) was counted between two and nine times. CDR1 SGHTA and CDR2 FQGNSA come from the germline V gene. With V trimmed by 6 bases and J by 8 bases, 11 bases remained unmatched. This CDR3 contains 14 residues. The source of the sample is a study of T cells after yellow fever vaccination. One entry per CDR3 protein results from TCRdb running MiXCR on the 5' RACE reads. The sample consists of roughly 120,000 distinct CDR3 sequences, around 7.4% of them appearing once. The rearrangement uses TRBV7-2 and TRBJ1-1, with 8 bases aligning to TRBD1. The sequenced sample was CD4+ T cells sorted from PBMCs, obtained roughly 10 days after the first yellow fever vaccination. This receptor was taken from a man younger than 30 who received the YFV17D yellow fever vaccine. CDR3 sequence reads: CASSRPGTGKEAFF. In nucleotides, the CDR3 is TGTGCCAGCAGTCGACCCGGGACAGGAAAAGAAGCTTTCTTT. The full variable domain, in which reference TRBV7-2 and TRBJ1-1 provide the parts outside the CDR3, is GAGVSQSPSNKVTEKGKDVELRCDPISGHTALYWYRQSLGQGLEFLIYFQGNSAPDKSGLPSDRFSAERTGGSVSTLTIQRTQQEDSAVYLCASSRPGTGKEAFFGQGTRLTVV.